This T cell receptor beta chain is drawn from a study of cytomegalovirus exposure and HLA in healthy donors. The study's findings and limits: The availability of immune exposure information extended only to CMV serostatus.

In regard to this clone: Antigen unknown.

This CDR3 contains 14 residues. Germline V gives CDR1 MNHNS, CDR2 SASEGT. Losses at the gene ends were 2 bases for V and 15 bases for J; bases not matched to a gene: 10. PCR used 60 Vbeta primers and 13 Jbeta primers. In the authors' workflow: In a later analysis, of tens of millions of unique beta chains, 9 million to 11 million appeared in at least two donors. The data were produced by immunoSEQ multiplex PCR, yet TCRdb's version contains in-frame clones alone and is incomplete. V, J and clone size are those of that table, while D and trimming were read from the DNA. The profile shows roughly 110,000 clones, about 81% of them singletons.

Specimen: PBMCs. The V and J genes are TRBV6-1 and TRBJ2-1, with TRBD2 matching 10 bases. The receptor was isolated from a male donor in good health and CMV-seropositive. CDR3 nucleotides: TGTGCCAGCAGTGAACGGGCTAGCGGGGGCCAGAGGTTCTTC. It translates to CASSERASGGQRFF.